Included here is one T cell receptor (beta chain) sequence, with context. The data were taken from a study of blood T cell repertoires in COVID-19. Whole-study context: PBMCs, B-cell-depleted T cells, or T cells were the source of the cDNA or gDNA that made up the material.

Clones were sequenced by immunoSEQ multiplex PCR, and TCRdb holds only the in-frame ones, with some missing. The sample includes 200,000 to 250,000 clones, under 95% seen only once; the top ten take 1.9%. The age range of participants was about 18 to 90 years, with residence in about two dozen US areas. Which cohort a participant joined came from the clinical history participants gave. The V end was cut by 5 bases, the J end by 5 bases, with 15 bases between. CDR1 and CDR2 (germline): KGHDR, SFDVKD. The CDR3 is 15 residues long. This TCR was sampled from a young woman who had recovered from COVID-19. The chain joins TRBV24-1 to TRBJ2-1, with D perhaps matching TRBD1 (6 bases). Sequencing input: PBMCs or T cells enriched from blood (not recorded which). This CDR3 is CATSASGRDNNEQFF. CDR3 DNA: TGTGCCACCAGTGCCTCCGGCCGGGACAACAATGAGCAGTTCTTC.